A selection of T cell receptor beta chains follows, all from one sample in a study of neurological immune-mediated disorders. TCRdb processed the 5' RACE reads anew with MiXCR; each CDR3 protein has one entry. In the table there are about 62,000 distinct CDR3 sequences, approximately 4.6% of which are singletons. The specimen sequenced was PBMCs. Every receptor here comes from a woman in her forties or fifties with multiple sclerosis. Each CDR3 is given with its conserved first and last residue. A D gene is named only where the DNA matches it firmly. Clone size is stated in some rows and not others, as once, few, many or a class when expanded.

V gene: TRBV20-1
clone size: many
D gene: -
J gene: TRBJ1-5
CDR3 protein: CSASRVSQPQHF
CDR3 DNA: TGCAGTGCTAGCAGGGTGTCTCAGCCCCAGCATTTT

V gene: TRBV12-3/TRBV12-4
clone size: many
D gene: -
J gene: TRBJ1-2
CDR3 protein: CASSDSRVYGYTF
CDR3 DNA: TGTGCCAGCAGCGACTCCAGGGTCTATGGCTACACCTTC

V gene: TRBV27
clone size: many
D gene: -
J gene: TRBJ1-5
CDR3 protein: CASGLVPAQNF
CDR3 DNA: TGTGCCAGCGGGCTCGTACCAGCCCAGAATTTT

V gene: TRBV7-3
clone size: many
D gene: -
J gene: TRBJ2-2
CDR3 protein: CASSLTIDTGELFF
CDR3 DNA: TGTGCCAGCAGCTTAACGATCGACACCGGGGAGCTGTTTTTT

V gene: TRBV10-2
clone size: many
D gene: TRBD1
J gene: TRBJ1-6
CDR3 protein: CASRTGGDIHF
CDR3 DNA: TGCGCCAGCAGAACAGGGGGCGATATCCACTTT

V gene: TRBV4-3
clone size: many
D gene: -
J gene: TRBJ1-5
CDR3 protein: CASSQDRVGQPQHF
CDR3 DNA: TGCGCCAGCAGCCAAGATAGGGTTGGTCAGCCCCAGCATTTT

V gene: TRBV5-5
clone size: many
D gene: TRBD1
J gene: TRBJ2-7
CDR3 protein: CASSLVSRQGNNEQYF
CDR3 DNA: TGTGCCAGCAGCTTGGTTTCCCGACAGGGGAATAACGAGCAGTACTTC

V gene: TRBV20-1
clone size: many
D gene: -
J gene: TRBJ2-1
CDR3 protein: CSARAASHNEQFF
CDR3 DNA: TGCAGTGCTAGAGCCGCCAGTCACAATGAGCAGTTCTTC

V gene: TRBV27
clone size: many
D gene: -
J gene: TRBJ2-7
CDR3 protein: CASIPSSYEQYF
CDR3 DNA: TGTGCCAGCATTCCGAGCTCCTACGAGCAGTACTTC

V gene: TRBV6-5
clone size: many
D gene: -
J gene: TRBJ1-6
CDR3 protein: CASSPEGQGSPLHF
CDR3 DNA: TGTGCCAGCAGCCCTGAGGGACAAGGTTCACCCCTCCACTTT

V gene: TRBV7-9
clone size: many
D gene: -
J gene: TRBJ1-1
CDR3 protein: CASSLRGAMGNTEAFF
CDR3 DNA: TGTGCCAGCAGCTTACGGGGGGCGATGGGAAACACTGAAGCTTTCTTT

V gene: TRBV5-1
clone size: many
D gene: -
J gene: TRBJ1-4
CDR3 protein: CASSWEAHSEKLFF
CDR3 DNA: TGCGCCAGCAGCTGGGAAGCCCATAGTGAAAAACTGTTTTTT

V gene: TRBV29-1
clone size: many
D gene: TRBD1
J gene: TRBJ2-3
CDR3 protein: CSVGQGFGDTQYF
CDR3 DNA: TGCAGCGTCGGACAGGGGTTTGGAGATACGCAGTATTTT

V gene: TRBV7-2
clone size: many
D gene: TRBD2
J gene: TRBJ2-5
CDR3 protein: CASSSGGSKETQYF
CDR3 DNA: TGTGCCAGCAGCTCCGGGGGGTCTAAAGAGACCCAGTACTTC

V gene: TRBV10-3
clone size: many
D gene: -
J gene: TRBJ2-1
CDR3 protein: CAIGGMGPGNEQFF
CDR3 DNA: TGTGCCATCGGCGGAATGGGCCCGGGAAATGAGCAGTTCTTC

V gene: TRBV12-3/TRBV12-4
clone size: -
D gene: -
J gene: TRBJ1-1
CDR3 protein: CASSLAGKTRAFF
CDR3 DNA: TGTGCCAGCAGTTTAGCAGGGAAGACAAGAGCTTTCTTT

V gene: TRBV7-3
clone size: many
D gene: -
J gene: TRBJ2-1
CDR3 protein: CASSLGPKSFNEQFF
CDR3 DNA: TGTGCCAGCAGCTTGGGACCCAAAAGTTTCAATGAGCAGTTCTTC

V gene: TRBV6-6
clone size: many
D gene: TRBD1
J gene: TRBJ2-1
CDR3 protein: CASSYSRTGGSSYNEQFF
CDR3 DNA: TGTGCCAGCAGTTACTCGAGGACAGGGGGGAGCTCCTACAATGAGCAGTTCTTC

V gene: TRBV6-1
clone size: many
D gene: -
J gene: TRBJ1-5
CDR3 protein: CASRRQLDQPQNF
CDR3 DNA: TGTGCCAGCAGACGACAGCTTGATCAGCCCCAGAATTTT